These 27 T cell receptor beta chains originate from one sample sequenced in a study of blood T cell repertoires in COVID-19. Repertoires were generated with immunoSEQ multiplex PCR, while TCRdb's copy carries only in-frame clones and drops some. Among some 40,000 clones, roughly three quarters were seen once, and the ten largest hold over 15%. Sequencing was carried out using peripheral blood. The receptors were gathered from a man in his 70s with acute or convalescent COVID-19.

The rearrangement joins TRBV7-2 to TRBJ2-7; 11 bases fit TRBD2. This CDR3 is 16 amino acids long. The V gene's germline CDR1 is SGHTA and CDR2 FQGNSA. After removal of 4 bases from V and 2 bases from J, the junction contained 7 bases not matched to a gene. In nucleotides, the CDR3 is TGTGCCAGCAGCTCAGCCGGGACTAGCGGAACCTACGAGCAGTACTTC. Translated, it gives CASSSAGTSGTYEQYF.

The DNA for the CDR3 is TGCAGTGCTAGTCCCGGGAATGAGCAGTTCTTC. Residues: CSASPGNEQFF. The V gene is TRBV20-1, the J gene TRBJ2-1, with D unresolved. The V end was cut by 3 bases, the J end by 7 bases, with 7 bases between. Germline-derived CDR1 and CDR2 are DFQATT and SNEGSKA (reference sequence). CDR3 length equals 11 residues.

The rearrangement uses TRBV29-1 and TRBJ2-1; 7 nucleotides match TRBD2. Trimming at V came to 5 bases and at J to 3 bases, leaving 7 bases not matched to a gene. The germline V gene encodes CDR1 SQVTM and CDR2 ANQGSEA. This CDR3 is built from 14 residues. Here the CDR3 reads CSVRRDYLYNEQFF. In DNA form, the CDR3 reads TGCAGCGTTCGACGGGACTACCTCTACAATGAGCAGTTCTTC.

The gene calls are TRBV7-2 and TRBJ1-6; 7 bases map to TRBD1. The germline gives CDR1 SGHTA, CDR2 FQGNSA. The CDR3 is 15 amino acids. With 5 bases clipped from V and 6 bases from J, the junction kept 7 bases outside the gene matches. CDR3 bases: TGTGCCAGCAGCCCCGGGACAGCCACTAATTCACCCCTCCACTTT. It yields the protein CASSPGTATNSPLHF.

This clone was observed a few times. The chain joins TRBV25-1 to TRBJ1-2; 8 bases match TRBD1. CDR1 and CDR2 (germline): MGHDK, SYGVNS. This CDR3 has 15 residues. V shed 2 bases, J shed 4 bases, and the junction held 6 bases outside the gene matches. The CDR3 region has the DNA TGTGCCAGCAGTGAACAGGACAGGGTTATCTATGGCTACACCTTC. It translates to CASSEQDRVIYGYTF.

J is TRBJ1-1 and V is TRBV6-2 or TRBV6-3; D is perhaps TRBD1 (5 bases). V was shortened by 5 bases and J by 2 bases, with 15 bases between the two germline ends. The germline V gene has CDR1 MNHEY and CDR2 SVGEGT. This CDR3 is built from 15 residues. CDR3 loop: CASSRRQTGNTEAFF. In nucleotides, the CDR3 is TGTGCCAGCAGTCGGCGACAGACTGGCAACACTGAAGCTTTCTTT.

The chain carries TRBV30 and TRBJ1-4; 7 bases agree with TRBD1. The V segment lost 4 bases and the J segment 1 base; nucleotides outside the gene matches: 12. CDR3 length: 17 residues. Germline V CDR1 and CDR2: GTSNPN, SVGIG (reference sequence). In nucleotides, the CDR3 is TGTGCCTGGACTTTGTCAGGGGGTTTGGTAACTAATGAAAAACTGTTTTTT. This codes for CAWTLSGGLVTNEKLFF.

This clone was found a few times. The J gene is TRBJ1-2, the V gene TRBV5-1; a weak D match, TRBD1 (6 bases). The CDR3 runs to 15 residues. The germline V gene has CDR1 SGHRS and CDR2 YFSETQ. V dropped 0 bases and J dropped 4 bases, with 13 bases sitting between them. This CDR3 reads CASSLGTASGYGYTF. The CDR3 nucleotides are TGCGCCAGCAGCTTGGGGACAGCTTCTGGCTATGGCTACACCTTC.

V usage is TRBV5-4 and J usage is TRBJ2-2, with 9 bases identical to TRBD1. The germline gives CDR1 SGHNT, CDR2 YYREEE (reference sequence). Unmatched junction bases numbered 5, after V lost 4 bases and J lost 1 base. The CDR3 runs to 16 residues. CDR3 residues: CASSPTGGGNTGELFF. The CDR3 nucleotides read TGTGCCAGCAGCCCGACAGGGGGGGGGAACACCGGGGAGCTGTTTTTT.

This chain joins TRBV7-9 and TRBJ1-5; D is perhaps TRBD1 (5 bases). CDR1 and CDR2 from the germline V gene are SEHNR and FQNEAQ (reference sequence). The V end lost 8 bases, the J end lost 4 bases, and 12 bases lay between the germline ends. CDR3 length: 13 residues. CDR3 coding DNA: TGTGCCAGCGGATGGGGGGAAAATCAGCCCCAGCATTTT. This encodes CASGWGENQPQHF.

This clone has just a few counts. The rearrangement links TRBV27 to TRBJ1-4, with 7 bases that match TRBD1. V lost 6 bases, J lost 14 bases, and 12 bases stayed unmatched. CDR3 length equals 13 residues. Germline V gene lookup returns CDR1 MNHEY and CDR2 SMNVEV (reference sequence). CDR3 DNA: TGTGCCAGCAGACCGGGACAGAGGTATTATCTGTTTTTT. This sequence encodes CASRPGQRYYLFF. The variable domain in full, completed from reference TRBV27 and TRBJ1-4, reads EAQVTQNPRYLITVTGKKLTVTCSQNMNHEYMSWYRQDPGLGLRQIYYSMNVEVTDKGDVPEGYKVSRKEKRNFPLILESPSPNQTSLYFCASRPGQRYYLFFGSGTQLSVL.

The chain uses TRBV6-5 and TRBJ2-7, with D perhaps matching TRBD2 (6 bases). The CDR3 has 15 amino acids. Germline CDR1 and CDR2: MNHEY and SVGAGI. V was clipped by 6 bases and J by 3 bases, with 18 bases between them. DNA for the CDR3: TGTGCCAGCAGGGAGGAGGGACGGAGAATCTACGAGCAGTACTTC. It specifies CASREEGRRIYEQYF.

V gene TRBV4-1 combines with J gene TRBJ2-3; 8 bases align to TRBD2. The V and J ends lost 4 bases and 1 base, in that order; junction bases with no gene match: 7. CDR3 length: 16 amino acids. CDR1 is MGHRA, CDR2 YSYEKL, per germline. The CDR3 reads CASSPSVRGGTDTQYF. The CDR3 DNA is TGCGCCAGCAGCCCCTCGGTGCGGGGGGGCACAGATACGCAGTATTTT.

The rearrangement uses TRBV4-3 and TRBJ1-4, with a weak D call TRBD1 (6 bases). CDR3 size: 14 residues. Trimming left V 3 bases short and J 3 bases short, with 8 bases between. Germline loops: CDR1 LGHNA, CDR2 YSLEER. The CDR3 spells CASSHRGPNEKLFF. The CDR3 nucleotides read TGCGCCAGCAGCCACAGGGGACCTAATGAAAAACTGTTTTTT.

The chain links TRBV6-1 to TRBJ2-3, with TRBD2 identical over 12 bases. V shed 4 bases and J 2 bases; nucleotides not matched to a gene: 13. This CDR3 has 19 amino acids. Germline values: CDR1 MNHNS, CDR2 SASEGT. The CDR3 bases are TGTGCCAGCAGTGCAAGACTAGCGGGGGCCACGACTGCCACAGATACGCAGTATTTT. It yields the protein CASSARLAGATTATDTQYF.

Within the sample, this clone is medium-sized. The chain joins TRBV27 to TRBJ1-5, with no clear D. V gave up 3 bases and J gave up 2 bases, with 5 bases separating them. Germline assignment: CDR1 MNHEY and CDR2 SMNVEV (reference sequence). CDR3 length: 13 residues. The CDR3 spells CASSFGGNQPQHF. As DNA, the CDR3 is TGTGCCAGCAGTTTCGGTGGCAATCAGCCCCAGCATTTT.

This chain links TRBV28 with TRBJ1-4; D is undetermined. The germline V gene encodes CDR1 MDHEN and CDR2 SYDVKM. This CDR3 is 13 amino acids long. V was pared by 3 bases and J by 8 bases, with 10 bases between. DNA for the CDR3: TGTGCCAGCAGTTTTCAGGCCTTCGAAAAACTGTTTTTT. It translates to CASSFQAFEKLFF. The full variable domain, its missing parts supplied by reference TRBV28 and TRBJ1-4, is DVKVTQSSRYLVKRTGEKVFLECVQDMDHENMFWYRQDPGLGLRLIYFSYDVKMKEKGDIPEGYSVSREKKERFSLILESASTNQTSMYLCASSFQAFEKLFFGSGTQLSVL.

The V call is TRBV11-2, the J call TRBJ1-2; TRBD1 is a possible D gene (6 bases). V dropped 5 bases and J dropped 4 bases, with 11 bases sitting between them. Germline CDR1 and CDR2: SGHAT and FQNNGV. The CDR3 runs to 13 residues. For the CDR3, the DNA is TGTGCCAGCAGCACGACAGGACCCTATGGCTACACCTTC. It translates to CASSTTGPYGYTF. The whole variable domain, filled in from reference TRBV11-2 and TRBJ1-2, reads EAGVAQSPRYKIIEKRQSVAFWCNPISGHATLYWYQQILGQGPKLLIQFQNNGVVDDSQLPKDRFSAERLKGVDSTLKIQPAKLEDSAVYLCASSTTGPYGYTFGSGTRLTVV.

The chain employs TRBV7-8 and TRBJ2-7; D gene uncertain. Trimming stripped 2 bases from V and 1 base from J, with 12 bases between. The CDR3 covers 15 residues. Germline CDR1 SGHVS, CDR2 FQNEAQ. This CDR3 reads CASSLQPQISYEQYF. DNA of the CDR3: TGTGCCAGCAGCTTACAACCCCAGATATCCTACGAGCAGTACTTC.

The chain uses TRBV5-8 and TRBJ1-4; a weak D match, TRBD1 (5 bases). The CDR3 totals 11 residues. CDR1 and CDR2 from the germline V gene are SGHTS and YDEGEE. Deletions cut 5 bases from V and 12 bases from J, with 11 bases between. The CDR3 DNA reads as TGTGCCAGCAGAGGCCAGGGTCAACTGTTTTTT. This gives the protein CASRGQGQLFF.

V usage is TRBV27 and J usage is TRBJ2-7; 7 bases match TRBD1. This CDR3 comprises 13 residues. V lost 2 bases to trimming and J lost 3 bases; unmatched junction nucleotides: 1. CDR1 MNHEY and CDR2 SMNVEV come from the germline V gene (reference sequence). CDR3 in amino acids: CASSLRQGYEQYF. CDR3 in DNA: TGTGCCAGCAGTTTAAGACAGGGCTACGAGCAGTACTTC.

The chain combines TRBV19 with TRBJ1-2; D is perhaps TRBD1 (5 bases). This CDR3 has 14 residues. Trimming pared 1 base from V and 7 bases from J, leaving 13 bases between. Germline CDR1 reads LNHDA; CDR2 reads SQIVND (reference sequence). In DNA form, the CDR3 reads TGTGCCAGTAGTATAGCGGTAGGGGCAGCTGGCTACACCTTC. Protein sequence: CASSIAVGAAGYTF. The full variable domain, its missing parts supplied by reference TRBV19 and TRBJ1-2, is DGGITQSPKYLFRKEGQNVTLSCEQNLNHDAMYWYRQDPGQGLRLIYYSQIVNDFQKGDIAEGYSVSREKKESFPLTVTSAQKNPTAFYLCASSIAVGAAGYTFGSGTRLTVV.

This chain links TRBV6-5 with TRBJ2-1, with 9 positions matching TRBD1. The length of the CDR3 is 16 residues. Losses at the gene ends were 4 bases for V and 6 bases for J; bases not matched to a gene: 10. Germline assignment: CDR1 MNHEY and CDR2 SVGAGI. CDR3 protein: CASSSAGTGSRNEQFF. CDR3 sequence (DNA): TGTGCCAGCAGTTCCGCAGGGACAGGGTCCCGCAATGAGCAGTTCTTC.

The chain is built from TRBV19 and TRBJ1-5, with 9 nucleotides matching TRBD1. CDR3 length: 14 residues. With 6 bases clipped from V and 6 bases from J, the junction kept 6 bases outside the gene matches. Germline lookup yields CDR1 LNHDA and CDR2 SQIVND (reference sequence). The CDR3 coding sequence is TGTGCCAGTAGGGACAGGGGAGACACTCAGCCCCAGCATTTT. Protein sequence: CASRDRGDTQPQHF.

This clone was observed a handful of times. The chain has TRBV19 and TRBJ1-1; D is unclear. V lost 8 bases to trimming and J lost 0 bases, with 13 bases between them. The length of the CDR3 is 14 residues. CDR1 LNHDA and CDR2 SQIVND come from the germline V gene (reference sequence). CDR3 residues: CASREGQMNTEAFF. DNA for the CDR3: TGTGCCAGTCGTGAGGGTCAGATGAACACTGAAGCTTTCTTT.

A few counts support this clone. The gene calls are TRBV7-2 and TRBJ2-3; 8 bases line up with TRBD2. Germline V gene lookup returns CDR1 SGHTA and CDR2 FQGNSA. This CDR3 contains 12 residues. With 10 bases clipped from V and 6 bases from J, the junction kept 6 bases outside the gene matches. CDR3 residues: CATSGGMDTQYF. The CDR3 nucleotides are TGTGCCACCTCGGGGGGGATGGATACGCAGTATTTT.

In DNA form, the CDR3 reads TGTGCCAGCAGCGACCGGGACTCAAGAGGGGATACGCAGTATTTT. Its translation is CASSDRDSRGDTQYF. This chain joins TRBV11-2 and TRBJ2-3; D might be TRBD2 (6 bases). CDR1 SGHAT and CDR2 FQNNGV come from the germline V gene. There are 15 residues in the CDR3. Trimming left V 5 bases short and J 6 bases short, with 18 bases between.